This TCR beta chain was sequenced in a study of breast tumors, draining lymph nodes, adjacent tissues. Breast cancer patients provided tissue from their axillary draining lymph nodes. Each CDR3 protein is one row after TCRdb ran MiXCR on the multiplex PCR reads. Here the sample spans some 140,000 distinct CDR3 sequences, 20% to 25% being singletons. Ten or more counts support this clonotype. The CDR3 runs 11 residues. V was cut by 7 bases and J by 3 bases, with 5 bases left in between. CDR1 and CDR2 from the germline V gene are KGHDR and SFDVKD. What was sequenced was axillary lymph node tissue. The chain joins TRBV24-1 to TRBJ1-2, with no clear D. The sequence was obtained from a female donor with breast cancer. Some clones in this sample may be carry-over from other donors' samples. CDR3 protein: CATRGDYGYTF. In nucleotides, the CDR3 is TGTGCCACCAGGGGTGACTATGGCTACACCTTC.